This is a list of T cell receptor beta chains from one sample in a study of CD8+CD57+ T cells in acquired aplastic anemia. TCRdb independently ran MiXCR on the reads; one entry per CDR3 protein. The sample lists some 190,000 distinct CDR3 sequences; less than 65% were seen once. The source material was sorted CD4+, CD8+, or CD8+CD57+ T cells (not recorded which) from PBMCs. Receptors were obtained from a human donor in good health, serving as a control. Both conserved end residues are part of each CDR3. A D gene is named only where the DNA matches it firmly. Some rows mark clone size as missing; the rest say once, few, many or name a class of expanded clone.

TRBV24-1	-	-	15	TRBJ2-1	TGTGCCACCAGTGAACCCGGGACATGGGGCAATGAGCAGTTCTTC	CATSEPGTWGNEQFF
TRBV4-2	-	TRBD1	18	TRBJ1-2	TGTGCCAGCAGCCAAGATGCGGGGGGGACAGCAGCTAACTATGGCTACACCTTC	CASSQDAGGTAANYGYTF
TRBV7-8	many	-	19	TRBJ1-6	TGTGCCAGCAGCTTAGTGGGGGGCCGAAAGAGCTCCTATAATTCACCCCTCCACTTT	CASSLVGGRKSSYNSPLHF
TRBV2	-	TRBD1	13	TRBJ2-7	TGTGCCAGCAGTGGTTCGACAGGGGGCGAGCAGTACTTC	CASSGSTGGEQYF
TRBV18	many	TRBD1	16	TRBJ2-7	TGTGCCAGCTCACTTCCCGGGACAGCCCGCTCCTACGAGCAGTACTTC	CASSLPGTARSYEQYF
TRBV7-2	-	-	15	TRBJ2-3	TGTGCCAGCAGCTTAGCTTCCGTACAGGGAGATACGCAGTATTTT	CASSLASVQGDTQYF
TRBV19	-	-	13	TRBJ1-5	TGTGCCAGTAGTTCGCAGTCGGATCAGCCCCAACATTTT	CASSSQSDQPQHF
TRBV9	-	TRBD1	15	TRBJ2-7	TGTGCCAGCAGCTACCCGCCGGGACAGGGGGGAGAGCAGTACTTC	CASSYPPGQGGEQYF
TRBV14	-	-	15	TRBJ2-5	TGTGCCAGCAGCCAACCCAGCATGTACCAAGAGACCCAGTACTTC	CASSQPSMYQETQYF
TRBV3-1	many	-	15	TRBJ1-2	TGTGCCAGCAGCCAAGGACCAGGGAATCCCTATGGCTACACCTTC	CASSQGPGNPYGYTF
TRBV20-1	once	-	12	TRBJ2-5	TGCAGTGCTACGGAGGGGGGGGAGACCCAGTACTTC	CSATEGGETQYF
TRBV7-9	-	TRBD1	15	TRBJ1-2	TGTGCCAGCGGCACGCGGGGGACAGTTAACTATGGCTACACCTTC	CASGTRGTVNYGYTF
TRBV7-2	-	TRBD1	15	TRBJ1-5	TGTGCCAGCAGCCCCCAGGGGGTCATGAATCAGCCCCAGCATTTT	CASSPQGVMNQPQHF
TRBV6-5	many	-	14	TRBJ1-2	TGTGCCAGCAGTTACGCGGGGGGGAACTATGGCTACACCTTC	CASSYAGGNYGYTF
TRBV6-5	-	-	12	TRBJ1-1	TGTGCCAGCAGTTACGTGGACACTGAAGCTTTCTTT	CASSYVDTEAFF
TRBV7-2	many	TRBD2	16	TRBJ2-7	TGTGCCAGCAGCGGAGGGAGCGGGGGGGTAAGGTACGAGCAGTACTTC	CASSGGSGGVRYEQYF
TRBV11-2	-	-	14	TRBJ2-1	TGTGCCAGCAGCACTTCCTCTGGAGGGAACGAGCAGTTCTTC	CASSTSSGGNEQFF
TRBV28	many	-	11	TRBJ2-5	TGTGCCAGCAGTTTAAACGGGGTCCAGTACTTC	CASSLNGVQYF
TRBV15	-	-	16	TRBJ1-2	TGTGCCACCAGCAGAGAGCAGGTCCTTAAGGGCTATGGCTACACCTTC	CATSREQVLKGYGYTF
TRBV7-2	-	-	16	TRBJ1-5	TGTGCCAGCAGCTTTAGCGGGGGGGCCTACAATGAGCCCCAGCATTTT	CASSFSGGAYNEPQHF
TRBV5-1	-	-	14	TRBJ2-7	TGCGCCAGCAGCTCCTGGGGAGGGGGCTACGAGCAGTACTTC	CASSSWGGGYEQYF
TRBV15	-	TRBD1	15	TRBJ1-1	TGTGCCACCAGCAGGGGGGACAGGGCGGACACTGAAGCTTTCTTT	CATSRGDRADTEAFF
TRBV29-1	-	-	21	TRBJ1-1	TGCAGCGTTGCGGACGGGGTATTAGGCAATCAGCCCCAGCACTTGAACACTGAAGCTTTCTTT	CSVADGVLGNQPQHLNTEAFF
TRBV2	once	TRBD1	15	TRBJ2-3	TGTGCCAGCAGTGGGGACAGGAGCGGCACAGATACGCAGTATTTT	CASSGDRSGTDTQYF
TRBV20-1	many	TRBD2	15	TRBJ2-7	TGCAGTGCTAGAGTTGAGGGACTAGCCCTCTCCGAGCAGTACTTC	CSARVEGLALSEQYF
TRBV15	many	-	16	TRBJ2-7	TGTGCCACCAGCAGAGGGGGGGACTCCGTCGCCTACGAGCAGTACTTC	CATSRGGDSVAYEQYF
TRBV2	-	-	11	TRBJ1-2	TGTGCCAGCACCCGGTCCTGGGGCTACACCTTC	CASTRSWGYTF